These T cell receptor beta chains were read from a single sample in a study of blood T cell repertoires in COVID-19. The protocol was immunoSEQ multiplex PCR, while the TCRdb copy is restricted to in-frame clones and leaves out a portion. The sample gives approximately 300,000 clones, approximately 87% of which show up once; approximately 5.3% is in the top ten. The specimen sequenced was PBMCs or T cells enriched from blood (not recorded which). The source of these receptors is a woman aged 25 to 39 who had recovered from COVID-19. The CDR3 runs from the conserved cysteine through the conserved F or W. A D gene is named only where the DNA matches it firmly. The size entry is marked missing in some rows and otherwise reads once, few, many or a size class.

V gene	J gene	clone size	D gene	CDR3 DNA	CDR3 protein
TRBV30	TRBJ1-3	.	.	TGTGCCTGGAACGACGGGTCCGGAAACACCATATATTTT	CAWNDGSGNTIYF
TRBV27	TRBJ2-1	.	.	TGTGCCAGCAGAGGGACTCCGATGCCCTACAATGAGCAGTTCTTC	CASRGTPMPYNEQFF
TRBV5-4	TRBJ1-2	.	.	TGTGCCAGCAGCTTGCAGGGAATGGGGTATGGCTACACCTTC	CASSLQGMGYGYTF
TRBV5-1	TRBJ2-3	.	TRBD1	TGCGCCAGCAGCGAGGGACAGGGTTTAATAGATACGCAGTATTTT	CASSEGQGLIDTQYF
TRBV15	TRBJ2-3	.	TRBD2	TGTGCCACCGGACTAGCGGGGGGTTACGCAGATACGCAGTATTTT	CATGLAGGYADTQYF
TRBV4-1	TRBJ1-6	once	.	TGCGCCAGCAGCCAAGCCGGTTTCGGAGGTTCACCCCTCCACTTT	CASSQAGFGGSPLHF
TRBV5-1	TRBJ2-3	.	.	TGCGCCAGCAGCTTGGCTGGACAGCGATACGACACAGATACGCAGTATTTT	CASSLAGQRYDTDTQYF
TRBV4-1	TRBJ1-6	.	.	TGCGCCAGCAGCCAAGTAACAGATAATTCACCCCTCCACTTT	CASSQVTDNSPLHF
TRBV7-9	TRBJ1-1	.	.	TGTGCCAGCAGCCATCACGGGAGTGGCACTGAAGCTTTCTTT	CASSHHGSGTEAFF
TRBV12-5	TRBJ1-3	.	.	TGTGCTAGTGCCGAGGGAGGGGCCAGCCCTGGAAACACCATATATTTT	CASAEGGASPGNTIYF
TRBV9	TRBJ2-7	once	TRBD2	TGTGCCAGCAGCTTGCGGGGGAGGCCCTACGAGCAGTACTTC	CASSLRGRPYEQYF
TRBV15	TRBJ1-3	.	TRBD1	TGTGCCACCAGCACCAACAGGGGCTTTACTGGAAACACCATATATTTT	CATSTNRGFTGNTIYF
TRBV5-1	TRBJ2-7	.	.	TGCGCCAGCAGCTCGCTTACCAGGGGATACGAGCAGTACTTC	CASSSLTRGYEQYF
TRBV2	TRBJ2-5	.	.	TGTGCCAGCAGTAGGGGTCTAGGGGAGACCCAGTACTTC	CASSRGLGETQYF
TRBV4-1	TRBJ1-1	.	TRBD1	TGCGCCAGCTCCCACGGGACAGCGAACACTGAAGCTTTCTTT	CASSHGTANTEAFF
TRBV7-3	TRBJ1-1	.	.	TGTGCCAGCAGCCCGTCGGGGGGGGCGGTTAACACTGAAGCTTTCTTT	CASSPSGGAVNTEAFF
TRBV24-1	TRBJ1-2	.	TRBD1	TGTGCCACCAGTGATGCACAGGGGTCCCATGGCTACACCTTC	CATSDAQGSHGYTF
TRBV4-1	TRBJ2-3	.	TRBD1	TGCGCCAGCAGCCAAGAGGGAGTGTGGACAGGGGAGGCAGATACGCAGTATTTT	CASSQEGVWTGEADTQYF
TRBV3-1/TRBV3-2	TRBJ2-3	.	.	TGTGCCAGCAGCCAAGAGACTGAGACGCAGTATTTT	CASSQETETQYF
TRBV6-1	TRBJ1-6	.	.	TGTGCCAGCAGTGAAATCGCAACATATAATTCACCCCTCCACTTT	CASSEIATYNSPLHF
TRBV5-1	TRBJ1-4	.	.	TGCGCCAGCAGCTCTTCAGGGACAACTAATGAAAAACTGTTTTTT	CASSSSGTTNEKLFF
TRBV2	TRBJ1-1	few	.	TGTGCCAGCAGCGCCGGAGGCGGGAACACTGAAGCTTTCTTT	CASSAGGGNTEAFF
TRBV7-2	TRBJ2-1	once	TRBD2	TGTGCCAGCAGCAATCGACGGGCTAGCGGGAATGAGCAGTTCTTC	CASSNRRASGNEQFF
TRBV12-3/TRBV12-4	TRBJ1-2	once	TRBD1	TGTGCCAGCAGTCTGACAGGGGGCCCCACCTTC	CASSLTGGPTF
TRBV7-2	TRBJ2-7	.	.	TGTGCCAGCAGCTTAACAACAGGGCCGCGGTTAGAGCAGTACTTC	CASSLTTGPRLEQYF
TRBV7-6	TRBJ2-1	.	TRBD1	TGTGCCAGCAGCCCGCGACAGGGCCGCAATGAGCAGTTCTTC	CASSPRQGRNEQFF
TRBV15	TRBJ1-2	.	.	TGTGCCACCAGCAGAGATAGGGGCAGGGCCTATGGCTACACCTTC	CATSRDRGRAYGYTF
TRBV5-1	TRBJ1-6	.	.	TGCGCCAGCAGCTTGGGACAGGAAGGTTCACCCCTCCACTTT	CASSLGQEGSPLHF
TRBV11-1	TRBJ2-1	.	TRBD2	TGTGCCAGCAGCTTACAGCGGGGGCCTTACAATGAGCAGTTCTTC	CASSLQRGPYNEQFF
TRBV19	TRBJ2-7	.	.	TGTGCCAGTAGTATAGTGCGGGACTACGAGCAGTACTTC	CASSIVRDYEQYF
TRBV5-1	TRBJ2-2	.	.	TGCGCCAGCAGCTCCGGGACTCTTAACACCGGGGAGCTGTTTTTT	CASSSGTLNTGELFF
TRBV28	TRBJ2-7	.	TRBD1	TGTGCCAGCGGACAGGGATCTACCTACGAGCAGTACTTC	CASGQGSTYEQYF
TRBV5-1	TRBJ1-6	few	.	TGCGCCAGCAGCTTGGATAGGGGGAACGATTCACCCCTCCACTTT	CASSLDRGNDSPLHF
TRBV12-5	TRBJ1-2	once	.	TGTGCTAGTGGTTTGCCCGGGGAGGGCGGCTACACCTTC	CASGLPGEGGYTF
TRBV2	TRBJ1-5	.	TRBD1	TGTGCCAGCGCCCCGACAGGGGGTTTTCAGCCCCAGCATTTT	CASAPTGGFQPQHF
TRBV27	TRBJ1-5	.	.	TGTGCCAGCAGTCACATCGGGGGGAGCAATCAGCCCCAGCATTTT	CASSHIGGSNQPQHF
TRBV4-1	TRBJ1-6	.	.	TGCGCCAGCAGCCAACCCGGGTCACCCCTCCACTTT	CASSQPGSPLHF
TRBV11-2	TRBJ1-3	.	TRBD1	TGTGCCAGCAGGGTGACAGGGAGAGGAAACACCATATATTTT	CASRVTGRGNTIYF
TRBV5-1	TRBJ1-6	.	.	TGCGCCAGCAGCTCTACAGGGTGGGGAAATTCACCCCTCCACTTT	CASSSTGWGNSPLHF
TRBV30	TRBJ2-7	.	TRBD2	TGTGCCTGGAGCCAAAGCGGGGGGGCCGGCGAGCAGTACTTC	CAWSQSGGAGEQYF
TRBV24-1	TRBJ2-5	.	TRBD1	TGTGCCACCAGTGACCCTGGACAGGGCCGGTACCAAGAGACCCAGTACTTC	CATSDPGQGRYQETQYF
TRBV30	TRBJ2-5	.	.	TGTGCCTGGAGTGTTGGACCGAATCGGGGAGAGACCCAGTACTTC	CAWSVGPNRGETQYF
TRBV4-1	TRBJ2-3	.	TRBD2	TGCGCCAGCAGCCAAACGGGGGGAGCCGATACGCAGTATTTT	CASSQTGGADTQYF
TRBV7-2	TRBJ1-2	many	.	TGTGCCAGCAGCTTAGGACATGAATATGGCTACACCTTC	CASSLGHEYGYTF
TRBV7-8	TRBJ2-2	once	.	TGTGCCAGCAGCCAGGGGTGGTCGAACACCGGGGAGCTGTTTTTT	CASSQGWSNTGELFF
TRBV11-2	TRBJ2-3	.	TRBD2	TGTGCCAGCAGCTTAGAGGGACGGGGGGGAGATACGCAGTATTTT	CASSLEGRGGDTQYF
TRBV6-5	TRBJ1-1	.	TRBD1	TGTGCCAGCAGCCGCGCCGGGACAGGGTTCAGTGAAGCTTTCTTT	CASSRAGTGFSEAFF